What follows are 29 T cell receptor beta chains derived from one specimen sequenced in a study of graft-versus-host responses after intestinal transplantation. Sequencing was performed with immunoSEQ multiplex PCR; in TCRdb, only in-frame clones are kept and a portion is missing. The table has over 80,000 clones, around 93% seen once. Antigens for these TCRs are unknown. This sample comprised unstimulated CD8+ T cells sorted from spleen or lymph node cells, obtained before transplant. The receptors shown here come from a human donor who was the organ donor for an intestinal transplant.

V and J are TRBV7-2 and TRBJ1-5; D not certain. This CDR3 region has 17 residues. V was trimmed by 0 bases and J by 0 bases, leaving 12 bases between them. The V gene's germline CDR1 is SGHTA and CDR2 FQGNSA. The CDR3 DNA follows: TGTGCCAGCAGCTTAGCCTCAGTGCCGTATAGCAATCAGCCCCAGCATTTT. Protein: CASSLASVPYSNQPQHF.

DNA of the CDR3: TGTGCCAGCAGTTCCGGGGAGACCCAGTACTTC. It yields the protein CASSSGETQYF. The V and J genes are TRBV28 and TRBJ2-5; D call uncertain. Trimming cost V 4 bases and J 5 bases, with 5 bases left between them. The CDR3 extends over 11 amino acids. Germline assignment: CDR1 MDHEN and CDR2 SYDVKM.

The chain employs TRBV11-2 and TRBJ2-3; D uncertain. The CDR3 is made up of 15 amino acids. V lost 5 bases, J lost 0 bases, and 12 bases lay in between. In germline, CDR1 is SGHAT, CDR2 FQNNGV. The CDR3 spells CASSPSPVSTDTQYF. The CDR3 DNA sequence: TGTGCCAGCAGCCCCTCCCCCGTCAGCACAGATACGCAGTATTTT.

The V gene is TRBV25-1, the J gene TRBJ2-7; 8 bases line up with TRBD1. J gave up 5 bases and V 3 bases, and 0 bases lay outside the gene matches. The CDR3 has 12 residues. Germline V gene lookup returns CDR1 MGHDK and CDR2 SYGVNS. The CDR3 nucleotides read TGTGCCAGCAGTGAGACAGGGGACGAGCAGTACTTC. Its translation: CASSETGDEQYF.

The J gene is TRBJ2-7, the V gene TRBV5-1; possible D gene TRBD1, 6 bases. Trimming left V 0 bases short and J 4 bases short, with 14 bases between. Germline CDR1 reads SGHRS; CDR2 reads YFSETQ. This CDR3 has 15 residues. The CDR3 loop is CASSLEGQGGYEQYF. In DNA form, the CDR3 reads TGCGCCAGCAGCTTGGAGGGACAAGGGGGTTACGAGCAGTACTTC.

The chain carries TRBV7-2 and TRBJ2-7; the D is unclear. V lost 7 bases and J 4 bases, leaving 17 bases between the germline ends. The CDR3 runs 14 residues. Looked up from germline, CDR1 is SGHTA and CDR2 is FQGNSA. CDR3 nucleotides: TGTGCCAGCAATACTTACCAGGATCCATACGAGCAGTACTTC. This codes for CASNTYQDPYEQYF. Together with reference TRBV7-2 and TRBJ2-7, the CDR3 gives the full variable domain: GAGVSQSPSNKVTEKGKDVELRCDPISGHTALYWYRQSLGQGLEFLIYFQGNSAPDKSGLPSDRFSAERTGGSVSTLTIQRTQQEDSAVYLCASNTYQDPYEQYFGPGTRLTVT.

The V and J genes are TRBV27 and TRBJ2-7; 7 bases match TRBD1. Germline values: CDR1 MNHEY, CDR2 SMNVEV (reference sequence). There are 14 residues in the CDR3. With 5 bases clipped from V and 3 bases from J, the junction kept 7 bases outside the gene matches. The CDR3: CASSEDRVDYEQYF. The DNA of the CDR3 is TGTGCCAGCAGTGAAGACAGGGTGGACTACGAGCAGTACTTC.

V is TRBV7-6 and J is TRBJ2-7; D is ambiguous. The germline V gene has CDR1 SGHVS and CDR2 FNYEAQ. The CDR3 loop spans 14 amino acids. Trimming pared 3 bases from V and 3 bases from J, leaving 12 bases between. Here the CDR3 reads CASSLGSLDYEQYF. The DNA for the CDR3 is TGTGCCAGCAGCTTGGGCAGCCTGGACTACGAGCAGTACTTC. Full variable domain (missing parts from reference TRBV7-6 and TRBJ2-7): GAGVSQSPRYKVTKRGQDVALRCDPISGHVSLYWYRQALGQGPEFLTYFNYEAQQDKSGLPNDRFSAERPEGSISTLTIQRTEQRDSAMYRCASSLGSLDYEQYFGPGTRLTVT.

This chain joins TRBV6-1 and TRBJ2-7; D is undetermined. The CDR3 contains 15 residues. Trimming left V 2 bases short and J 0 bases short, with 11 bases between. CDR1 MNHNS and CDR2 SASEGT come from the germline V gene. The CDR3 nucleotides are TGTGCCAGCAGTGAATCCCACACCTTCTCCTACGAGCAGTACTTC. It is translated as CASSESHTFSYEQYF.

The rearrangement joins TRBV9 to TRBJ1-2; D gene ambiguous. Germline-derived CDR1 and CDR2 are SGDLS and YYNGEE. Trimming stripped 5 bases from V and 5 bases from J, with 10 bases between. This CDR3 spans 12 amino acids. CDR3 DNA sequence: TGTGCCAGCAGGAGCACTACGTATGGCTACACCTTC. It translates to CASRSTTYGYTF.

This clone showed up just a few times. This chain joins TRBV19 and TRBJ1-5; D gene uncertain. The CDR3 loop spans 14 amino acids. Germline loops: CDR1 LNHDA, CDR2 SQIVND (reference sequence). Trimming left V 1 base short and J 1 base short, with 5 bases between. CDR3 loop: CASSIGPSNQPQHF. The CDR3 DNA follows: TGTGCCAGTAGTATAGGTCCGAGCAATCAGCCCCAGCATTTT. Full variable domain (missing parts from reference TRBV19 and TRBJ1-5): DGGITQSPKYLFRKEGQNVTLSCEQNLNHDAMYWYRQDPGQGLRLIYYSQIVNDFQKGDIAEGYSVSREKKESFPLTVTSAQKNPTAFYLCASSIGPSNQPQHFGDGTRLSIL.

The V and J genes are TRBV4-1 and TRBJ2-7, with TRBD1 identical over 8 bases. CDR3 length equals 15 residues. V shed 1 base, J shed 2 bases, and the junction held 4 bases outside the gene matches. Per germline, CDR1 MGHRA and CDR2 YSYEKL. The CDR3 sequence: CASSQVAGGAYEQYF. The CDR3, as DNA: TGCGCCAGCAGCCAAGTTGCAGGGGGCGCCTACGAGCAGTACTTC.

V usage is TRBV4-3 and J usage is TRBJ1-2, with D unresolved. This CDR3 is built from 18 residues. CDR1 and CDR2 (germline): LGHNA, YSLEER. Deletions cut 0 bases from V and 0 bases from J, with 17 bases between. The DNA of the CDR3 is TGCGCCAGCAGCCAAGATCTAATCCCCGAGAAGCCTAACTATGGCTACACCTTC. Its translation is CASSQDLIPEKPNYGYTF.

This clone appeared once. The V call is TRBV10-2, the J call TRBJ2-5; a possible D gene is TRBD2 (6 bases). Trimming stripped 4 bases from V and 6 bases from J, with 12 bases between. The CDR3 loop spans 13 amino acids. Germline V gene sequence: CDR1 WSHSY, CDR2 SAAADI. As DNA, the CDR3 is TGCGCCAGCAGTGCCCCGGGGGTTAAGACCCAGTACTTC. The encoded protein is CASSAPGVKTQYF.

The J gene is TRBJ2-4, the V gene TRBV27; possibly TRBD1 for D (6 bases). CDR1 is MNHEY and CDR2 is SMNVEV in the germline V gene (reference sequence). V lost 0 bases and J 0 bases, leaving 12 bases between the germline ends. The CDR3 has 17 residues. The CDR3 protein is CASSLSWGRVAKNIQYF. The CDR3 coding sequence is TGTGCCAGCAGTTTATCTTGGGGGCGGGTAGCCAAAAACATTCAGTACTTC.

This CDR3 reads CASRGGTELYEQYF. CDR3 DNA: TGTGCCAGCAGAGGAGGGACAGAACTCTACGAGCAGTACTTC. V usage is TRBV2 and J usage is TRBJ2-7; a weak D match, TRBD1 (7 bases). The germline gives CDR1 SNHLY, CDR2 FYNNEI. The CDR3 contains 14 residues. Deletions cut 6 bases from V and 3 bases from J, with 15 bases between.

The table lists this clone with a few counts. This chain uses TRBV29-1 with TRBJ2-7; 8 bases agree with TRBD1. This CDR3 has 13 amino acids. The germline V gene has CDR1 SQVTM and CDR2 ANQGSEA. Germline trimming cut 5 bases from V and 3 bases from J; bases unmatched to any gene: 6. As DNA, the CDR3 is TGCAGCGTTCAGACAGGGGAAGGCTACGAGCAGTACTTC. This encodes CSVQTGEGYEQYF.

The CDR3 bases are TGTGCCAGCAGCTTAGCGGACGACAGGGGGCGTGAGACCCAGTACTTC. As protein: CASSLADDRGRETQYF. The chain couples TRBV7-9 to TRBJ2-5, with 10 positions matching TRBD1. There are 16 residues in the CDR3. Trimming took 0 bases from V and 5 from J; bases not matched to a gene: 6. Germline loops: CDR1 SEHNR, CDR2 FQNEAQ (reference sequence).

The V and J genes are TRBV6-5 and TRBJ2-7; 8 nucleotides agree with TRBD1. Germline assignment: CDR1 MNHEY and CDR2 SVGAGI. V lost 5 bases and J lost 1; bases outside the gene matches: 7. This CDR3 has 15 residues. DNA of the CDR3: TGTGCCAGCAGTCCCGGGACAGGTATGTCCTACGAGCAGTACTTC. This codes for CASSPGTGMSYEQYF.

The V call is TRBV4-2, the J call TRBJ2-3, with 9 bases that match TRBD2. Germline V CDR1 and CDR2: LGHNA, YNFKEQ. This CDR3 is 19 amino acids long. V trimming: 0 bases; J trimming: 0 bases; junction bases outside the gene matches: 10. DNA for the CDR3: TGTGCCAGCAGCCAAGATATGGCTAGCGGGGACCCTAGCACAGATACGCAGTATTTT. Its protein product is CASSQDMASGDPSTDTQYF.

In its sample, this clone was seen once. The CDR3, as DNA: TGTGCCAGCAGTTACTTTGGGGGGTTAGAGTCACCCCTCCACTTT. This translates into CASSYFGGLESPLHF. This rearrangement joins TRBV6-5 to TRBJ1-6; D might be TRBD1 (5 bases). Trimming removed 1 base from V and 10 bases from J, with 14 bases in between. This CDR3 region has 15 residues. The germline CDR1 and CDR2 sequences are MNHEY and SVGAGI.

The table lists this clone with a count of one. The chain combines TRBV2 with TRBJ2-5; 7 bases are shared with TRBD1. The trim removed 8 bases at V and 1 base at J, leaving 4 bases unmatched. Germline lookup yields CDR1 SNHLY and CDR2 FYNNEI. This CDR3 comprises 13 residues. The CDR3 protein is CASGDSAQETQYF. CDR3 bases: TGTGCCAGCGGGGACAGCGCCCAAGAGACCCAGTACTTC.

This chain connects TRBV27 to TRBJ1-1, with D unresolved. There are 13 residues in the CDR3. Trimming pared 5 bases from V and 4 bases from J, leaving 11 bases between. CDR1 and CDR2 from the germline V gene are MNHEY and SMNVEV (reference sequence). The CDR3, as DNA: TGTGCCAGCAGTCTCTACGTCGGCACTGAAGCTTTCTTT. It yields the protein CASSLYVGTEAFF.

The chain combines TRBV7-3 with TRBJ1-6; D is unclear. V lost 1 base and J lost 9, with 7 bases in between. The CDR3 has 13 residues. Germline V gives CDR1 SGHTA, CDR2 FQGTGA. The CDR3 sequence is CASSLNAGSPLHF. The CDR3 nucleotides read TGTGCCAGCAGCTTAAATGCCGGTTCACCCCTCCACTTT.

The rearrangement joins TRBV7-9 to TRBJ2-1; 9 bases match TRBD1. Germline CDR1 is SEHNR and CDR2 is FQNEAQ (reference sequence). V lost 5 bases to trimming and J lost 4 bases; unmatched junction nucleotides: 9. This CDR3 comprises 16 residues. CDR3 DNA sequence: TGTGCCAGCAGCCCAGCCGGGACAGGGATTTACAATGAGCAGTTCTTC. Its protein is CASSPAGTGIYNEQFF.

The chain's CDR3 is CASSLDRGFYEQYF. In nucleotides, the CDR3 is TGTGCCAGCAGTTTGGACAGGGGGTTCTACGAGCAGTACTTC. V and J are TRBV6-5 and TRBJ2-7; 10 bases line up with TRBD1. The CDR3 covers 14 residues. The V gene's germline CDR1 is MNHEY and CDR2 SVGAGI. After removal of 4 bases from V and 3 bases from J, the junction contained 3 bases not matched to a gene.

The V gene is TRBV19, the J gene TRBJ1-2; no definite D call. The CDR3 is made up of 12 amino acids. The germline CDR1 and CDR2 sequences are LNHDA and SQIVND (reference sequence). Trimming shortened V by 8 bases and J by 2 bases, and 9 bases separated the two germline ends. The CDR3 DNA follows: TGTGCCAGTGGTGAGGGAAACTATGGCTACACCTTC. This codes for CASGEGNYGYTF.

The V call is TRBV6-5, the J call TRBJ2-5; 7 bases align to TRBD2. The CDR3 is 15 amino acids. The V gene end was trimmed by 8 bases and the J gene end by 5 bases; junction bases not matched to a gene: 14. CDR1 MNHEY and CDR2 SVGAGI come from the germline V gene. CDR3 region: CASSPPDGGGETQYF. DNA for the CDR3: TGTGCCAGCTCTCCCCCGGACGGGGGAGGGGAGACCCAGTACTTC.

The chain is built from TRBV19 and TRBJ2-7, with 7 bases lining up with TRBD1. Trimming removed 4 bases from V and 4 bases from J; junction bases left unmatched: 4. The CDR3 extends over 13 amino acids. CDR1 is LNHDA, CDR2 SQIVND, per germline (reference sequence). Here the CDR3 DNA reads TGTGCCAGTAGTAGTGGCAGGGGGTACGAGCAGTACTTC. Its translation is CASSSGRGYEQYF.